The 14 T cell receptor beta chains listed next were all sequenced from one sample in a study of blood T cell repertoires in COVID-19 (TCRdb year 2020). The method behind the library was the immunoSEQ multiplex PCR assay. The source is immuneACCESS, and TCRdb retained only in-frame sequences with V and J called. Part of the clones is not carried over; for the studies checked, unresolved V genes explain less than half of this, and the remainder is unexplained. Counted in this sample were a few hundred thousand clones; approximately 85% of them appeared once. Approximately 7.6% of the sample lies in the top ten. Material: peripheral blood. The receptors here all came from a human donor in a cohort sampled during active COVID-19.

The chain carries TRBV7-9 and TRBJ1-2; TRBD1 matches at 9 bases. CDR1 is SEHNR, CDR2 FQNEAQ, per germline (reference sequence). V dropped 5 bases and J dropped 3; count of bases not matched to a gene: 7. There are 15 residues in the CDR3. CDR3 sequence: CASSIEQGADYGYTF. The CDR3, as DNA: TGTGCCAGCAGCATCGAACAGGGGGCGGACTATGGCTACACCTTC.

This rearrangement joins TRBV19 to TRBJ2-1; 7 positions agree with TRBD1. CDR1 and CDR2 (germline): LNHDA, SQIVND (reference sequence). The V gene end was trimmed by 6 bases and the J gene end by 0 bases; junction bases not matched to a gene: 5. This CDR3 is built from 15 residues. Here the CDR3 DNA reads TGTGCCAGTAGGGACAGGCCCGTCTCCTACAATGAGCAGTTCTTC. Translating it yields CASRDRPVSYNEQFF.

The V and J genes are TRBV24-1 and TRBJ2-7, with D possibly being TRBD2 (6 bases). The CDR3 has 14 amino acids. V lost 5 bases and J 2 bases, leaving 12 bases between the germline ends. Germline CDR1 is KGHDR and CDR2 is SFDVKD. The CDR3 sequence is CATSGRVPPYEQYF. As DNA, the CDR3 is TGTGCCACCAGTGGGAGGGTCCCACCCTACGAGCAGTACTTC.

The V gene is TRBV7-3, the J gene TRBJ1-6, with 9 bases that match TRBD1. J was trimmed by 8 bases and V by 3 bases; bases with no gene match: 5. Germline V CDR1 and CDR2: SGHTA, FQGTGA. This CDR3 is 15 amino acids long. In DNA, the CDR3 is TGTGCCAGCAGCTTTGGGGACAGGGTGGATTCACCCCTCCACTTT. This encodes CASSFGDRVDSPLHF.

This clone was recorded once. V gene TRBV24-1 combines with J gene TRBJ2-3, with TRBD2 as a possible D gene (6 bases). This CDR3 has 14 amino acids. CDR1 is KGHDR, CDR2 SFDVKD, per germline. V shed 3 bases and J shed 7 bases, with 13 bases lying between them. CDR3 coding DNA: TGTGCCACCAGTGATGGAGGGGCCACTTATACGCAGTATTTT. It encodes CATSDGGATYTQYF.

The chain links TRBV7-9 to TRBJ1-4; D is ambiguous. Trimming left V 2 bases short and J 7 bases short, with 5 bases between. The CDR3 runs 12 residues. The germline V gene has CDR1 SEHNR and CDR2 FQNEAQ (reference sequence). As DNA, the CDR3 is TGTGCCAGCAGCTTAAGCGCTGAAAAACTGTTTTTT. Amino acid sequence: CASSLSAEKLFF.

This sequence joins TRBV5-1 and TRBJ1-2, with 7 bases lining up with TRBD1. This CDR3 spans 14 amino acids. V trimming: 4 bases; J trimming: 5 bases; junction bases outside the gene matches: 8. Germline lookup yields CDR1 SGHRS and CDR2 YFSETQ. CDR3 residues: CASSGRTGAYGYTF. In DNA form, the CDR3 reads TGCGCCAGCAGCGGGAGGACAGGCGCATATGGCTACACCTTC.

This clone was counted once. The chain uses TRBV12-3 or TRBV12-4 and TRBJ1-5; 7 nucleotides agree with TRBD1. The CDR3 consists of 13 residues. With V trimmed by 6 bases and J by 2 bases, 1 base remained unmatched. CDR3 protein: CASRGTGNQPQHF. In DNA, the CDR3 is TGTGCCAGCAGGGGGACAGGCAATCAGCCCCAGCATTTT.

The chain employs TRBV6-4 and TRBJ2-5; 8 bases are shared with TRBD1. The germline CDR1 and CDR2 sequences are MRHNA and SNTAGT. The CDR3 loop spans 13 amino acids. Trimming removed 6 bases from V and 5 bases from J; junction bases left unmatched: 5. CDR3 in DNA: TGTGCCAGCAGCCAGGGGGCTCAGGAGACCCAGTACTTC. This translates into CASSQGAQETQYF.

The rearrangement uses TRBV9 and TRBJ2-1; the match to TRBD2 covers 12 bases. Trimming removed 2 bases from V and 7 bases from J; junction bases left unmatched: 7. This CDR3 comprises 16 residues. Germline assignment: CDR1 SGDLS and CDR2 YYNGEE. DNA of the CDR3: TGTGCCAGCAGCGTCCCATCTAGCGGGGGGGCAAATGAGCAGTTCTTC. Translation: CASSVPSSGGANEQFF.

The chain is built from TRBV2 and TRBJ2-5, with 7 bases lining up with TRBD1. The junction had 7 bases not matched to a gene; V was cut back by 2 bases and J by 4 bases. The CDR3 is 15 amino acids. The germline gives CDR1 SNHLY, CDR2 FYNNEI. The CDR3 nucleotides read TGTGCCAGCAGTGAAATCGACAGGGTCGGAGAGACCCAGTACTTC. It yields the protein CASSEIDRVGETQYF.

J is TRBJ2-5 and V is TRBV30; 9 bases fit TRBD1. The CDR3 covers 14 residues. CDR1 and CDR2 from the germline V gene are GTSNPN and SVGIG (reference sequence). The junction had 5 bases not matched to a gene; V was cut back by 3 bases and J by 3 bases. CDR3 nucleotide sequence: TGTGCCTGGAGGAATTGGGACAGGGAAGAGACCCAGTACTTC. It translates to CAWRNWDREETQYF.

This clone has a handful of counts. The chain's CDR3 is CASTGPGVSQPQHF. The CDR3 DNA follows: TGTGCCAGCACCGGCCCCGGGGTCTCTCAGCCCCAGCATTTT. The chain recombines TRBV2 with TRBJ1-5; D not certain. V lost 7 bases and J lost 6, with 16 bases in between. The length of the CDR3 is 14 residues. Germline V gives CDR1 SNHLY, CDR2 FYNNEI.

This clone was found once. The chain recombines TRBV19 with TRBJ1-1; the D gene is possibly TRBD1 (5 bases). Trimming stripped 3 bases from V and 12 bases from J, with 14 bases between. In germline, CDR1 is LNHDA, CDR2 SQIVND (reference sequence). The CDR3 runs to 12 residues. The CDR3 sequence: CASSIKPGGTFF. Written as DNA, the CDR3 is TGTGCCAGTAGTATTAAACCGGGGGGGACTTTCTTT.